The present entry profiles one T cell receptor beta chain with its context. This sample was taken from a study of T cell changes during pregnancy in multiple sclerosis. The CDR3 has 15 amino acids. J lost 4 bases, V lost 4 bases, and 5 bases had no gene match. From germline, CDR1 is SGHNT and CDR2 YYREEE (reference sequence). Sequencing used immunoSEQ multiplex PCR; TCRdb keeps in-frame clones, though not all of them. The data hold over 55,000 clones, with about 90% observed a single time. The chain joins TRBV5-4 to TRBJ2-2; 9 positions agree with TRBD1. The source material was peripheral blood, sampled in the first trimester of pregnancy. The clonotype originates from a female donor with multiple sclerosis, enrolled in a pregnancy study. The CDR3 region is CASSPGTGPTGELFF. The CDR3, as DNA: TGTGCCAGCAGCCCCGGGACAGGGCCCACCGGGGAGCTGTTTTTT.